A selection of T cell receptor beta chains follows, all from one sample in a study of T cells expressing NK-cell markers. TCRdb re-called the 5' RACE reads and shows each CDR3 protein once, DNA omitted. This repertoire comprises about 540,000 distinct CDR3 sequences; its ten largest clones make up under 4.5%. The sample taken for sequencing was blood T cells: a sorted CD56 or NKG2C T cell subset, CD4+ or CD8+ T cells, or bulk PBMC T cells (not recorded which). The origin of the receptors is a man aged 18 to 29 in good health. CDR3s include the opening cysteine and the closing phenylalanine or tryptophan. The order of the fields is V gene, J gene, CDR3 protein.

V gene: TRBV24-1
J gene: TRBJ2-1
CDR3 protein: CATSDPGQGGGDEQFF

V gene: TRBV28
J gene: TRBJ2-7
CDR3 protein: CASSALASSYEQYF

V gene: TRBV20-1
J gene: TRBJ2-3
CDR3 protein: CSVGTAAATDTQYF

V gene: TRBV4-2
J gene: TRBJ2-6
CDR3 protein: CASSQGARSGANVLTF

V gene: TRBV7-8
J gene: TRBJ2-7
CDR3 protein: CASSLVRGSGRAYEQYF

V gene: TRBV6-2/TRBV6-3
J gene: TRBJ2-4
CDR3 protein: CASSHPGTSGSAWTKNIQYF

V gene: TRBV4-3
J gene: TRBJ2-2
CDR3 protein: CASSLRWDSGELFF

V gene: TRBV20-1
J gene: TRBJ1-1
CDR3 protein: CSAFRGAANTEAFF

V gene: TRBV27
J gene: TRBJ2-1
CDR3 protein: CASSFLGGHNEQFF

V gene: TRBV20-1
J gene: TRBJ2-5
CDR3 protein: CSVPTSAPSLSETQYF

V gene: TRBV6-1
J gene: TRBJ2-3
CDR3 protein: CASNMDRTSIPGTDTQYF

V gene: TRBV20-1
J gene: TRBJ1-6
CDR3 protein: CSARGDRARDSPLHF

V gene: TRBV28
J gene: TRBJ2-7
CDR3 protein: CASSLIHAPHEQYF

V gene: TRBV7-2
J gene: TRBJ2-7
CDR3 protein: CASSLAASQDYEQYF

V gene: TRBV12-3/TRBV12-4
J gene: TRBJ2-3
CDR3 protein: CASSLVGMGQYF

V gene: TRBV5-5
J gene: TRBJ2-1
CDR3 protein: CASSSVGRADEQFF

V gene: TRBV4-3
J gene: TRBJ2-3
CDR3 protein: CASSQDTSGWADTQYF

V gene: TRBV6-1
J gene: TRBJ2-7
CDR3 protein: CASRSAGGSSHEQYF

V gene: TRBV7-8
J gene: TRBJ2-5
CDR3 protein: CASSPNGLSQETQYF

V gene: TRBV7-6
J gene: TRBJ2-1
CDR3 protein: CASSSPREQRLAQFF

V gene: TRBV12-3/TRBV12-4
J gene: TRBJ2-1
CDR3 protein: CASSFLKGYNEQFF

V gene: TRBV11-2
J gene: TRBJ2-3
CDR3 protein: CASSLVPAVSTDTQYF

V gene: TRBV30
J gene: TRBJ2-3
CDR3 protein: CAWSVQALRDDTQYF

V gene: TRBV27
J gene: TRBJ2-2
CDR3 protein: CASSLPSGTGVTGELFF

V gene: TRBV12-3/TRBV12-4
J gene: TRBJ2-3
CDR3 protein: CAVLASADTQYF

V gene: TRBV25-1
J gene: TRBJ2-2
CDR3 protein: CASSESQVPGGELFF

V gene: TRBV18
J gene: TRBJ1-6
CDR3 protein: CASSPQGYNSPLHF

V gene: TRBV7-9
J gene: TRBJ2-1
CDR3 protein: CASSPWGGGEQFF

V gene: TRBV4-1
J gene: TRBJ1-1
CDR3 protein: CASSQVGAEAFF

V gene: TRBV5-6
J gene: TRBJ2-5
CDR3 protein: CASIVFGREGGETQYF

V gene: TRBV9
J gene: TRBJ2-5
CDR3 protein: CASSVGSDSGETQYF

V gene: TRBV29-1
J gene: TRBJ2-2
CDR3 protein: CSVDTGHGELFF

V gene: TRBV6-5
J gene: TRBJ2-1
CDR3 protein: CAAGREGNNEQFF

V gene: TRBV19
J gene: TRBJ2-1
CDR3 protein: CASSIGADEQFF

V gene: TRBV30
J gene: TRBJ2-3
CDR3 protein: CAWRTGASTDTQYF

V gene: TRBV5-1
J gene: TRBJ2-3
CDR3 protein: CASSLASTGGPKDTQYF

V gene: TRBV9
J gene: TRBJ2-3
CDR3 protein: CASSVDLREANTQYF

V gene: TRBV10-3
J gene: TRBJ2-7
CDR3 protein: CATAGGSSYEQYF

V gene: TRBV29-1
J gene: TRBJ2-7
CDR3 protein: CSVRTGRSSYEQYF

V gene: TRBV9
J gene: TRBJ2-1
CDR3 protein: CASSTGLAGPMEQFF

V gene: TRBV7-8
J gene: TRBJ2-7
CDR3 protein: CASSPQRSGHMTYEQYF

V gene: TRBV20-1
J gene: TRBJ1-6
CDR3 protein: CSARDRQANGAPLHF

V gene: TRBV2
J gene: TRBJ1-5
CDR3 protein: CASSELGGNQPQHF

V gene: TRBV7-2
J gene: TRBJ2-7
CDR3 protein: CASSSLSSGAPYEQYF

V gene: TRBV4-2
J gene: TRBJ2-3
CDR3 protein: CASSQESLAEGRTDTQYF

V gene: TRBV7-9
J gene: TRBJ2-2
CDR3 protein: CASSLAGWGRSTGELFF

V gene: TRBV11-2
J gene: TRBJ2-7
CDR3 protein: CASTMGTSGPYEQYF

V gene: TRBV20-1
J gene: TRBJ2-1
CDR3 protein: CSATNPGPRYNEQFF

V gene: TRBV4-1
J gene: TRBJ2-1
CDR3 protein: CASSQERWNEQFF

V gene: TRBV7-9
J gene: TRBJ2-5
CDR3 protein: CASSPGLAGGRETQYF

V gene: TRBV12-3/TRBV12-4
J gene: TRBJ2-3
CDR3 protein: CASSFGGPDTQYF

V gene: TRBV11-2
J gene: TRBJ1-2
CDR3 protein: CASSLDGRGGYTF

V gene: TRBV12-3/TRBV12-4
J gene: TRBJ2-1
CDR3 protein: CASSLPEGIYNEQFF

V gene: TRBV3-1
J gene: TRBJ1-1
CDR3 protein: CASRTGVSSPTEAFF

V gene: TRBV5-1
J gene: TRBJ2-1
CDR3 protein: CASSPSSGREQFF

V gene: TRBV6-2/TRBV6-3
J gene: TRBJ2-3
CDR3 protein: CASSYPLIYEDTQYF

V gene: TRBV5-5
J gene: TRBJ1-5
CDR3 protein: CASSLMWIGSNQPQHF